Reported below is one T cell receptor (beta chain). It has no much larger one-base neighbor in the sample; base qualities were not kept. V loses 2 bases of germline sequence and J loses 3 bases, and the interval between the two ends is 10 bases. Reading from cysteine to phenylalanine, the CDR3 counts 15 amino acids. Just the 45-base CDR3 DNA is kept, in frame starting at base 1. From a lookup of the germline V gene (reference sequence), CDR1 and CDR2 are MNHNY and SVGAGI. This sample's time point label indicates: cells obtained before transplantation from donor or recipient. In mixed lymphocyte reactions, some 200,000 CFSE-labeled pre-transplant responders were plated with some 200,000 irradiated violet-dye-labeled stimulators and cultured for less than seven days. Proliferating CD3+CD4+CFSE-low and CD3+CD8+CFSE-low responder cells were FACS-sorted on a BD Influx sorter after the mixed lymphocyte reaction.

The data were taken from a study of graft-versus-host responses after intestinal transplantation (dated by TCRdb to about 2021). Background on the whole study: Recipients received multivisceral, liver-intestinal, or isolated intestinal transplants. Of the roughly 25 intestinal transplant recipients enrolled in the cohort, one of whom was a retransplant, 3 patients without pretransplant specimens were excluded. All recipients received anti-thymocyte globulin induction followed by maintenance tacrolimus and steroids for around three years. Bulk TCR-beta CDR3 sequencing was used to track graft-versus-host and host-versus-graft alloreactive T cell clones in the graft, circulation and bone marrow after intestinal transplantation. Donor T cell macrochimerism was defined as a peak of at least 4% donor T cells among recipient peripheral blood mononuclear cells. Instead of going to the commercial service, samples from a few later patients were sequenced in-house on an Illumina MiSeq and processed with MiXCR. Alloreactive clones were identified by sequencing pre-transplant mixed lymphocyte reaction products and comparing them with unstimulated pre-transplant donor and recipient T cells. Paper-wide results and their limitations: Early after transplant, peak levels of circulating GvH clones were found to be associated with declines in HvG clones. The relatively low number and heterogeneity of intestinal transplant patients limited the conclusions. GvH clones were found in recipient bone marrow, and some of the GvH clones appeared earlier in ileal mucosa or blood, which is consistent with an intestinal mucosal origin. In the allografts of patients with donor T cell macrochimerism, GvH to HvG T cell clonal ratios were high.

To prepare the library, the immunoSEQ multiplex PCR assay was applied. For most patients, genomic DNA was isolated using the Qiagen DNeasy Blood and Tissue Kit and was shipped frozen to Adaptive Biotechnologies for TCR sequencing. For most patients, high-throughput TCR-beta CDR3 sequencing of genomic DNA was performed by Adaptive Biotechnologies. Concerning the study's data processing: TCR sequencing data were retrieved from Adaptive's ImmunoSEQ software for roughly 17 patients, whereas a few other patients were processed with MiXCR and VDJtools. To correct CD4 versus CD8 sorting errors, any sequence found in both subsets at a frequency ratio below 5:1 was removed. Because the origin of CDR3 nucleotide sequences shared between donor and recipient could not be assigned, those sequences were removed. To be classed as alloreactive, a clone needed at least 2-fold expansion over unstimulated cells and a minimum CFSE-low frequency of 0.002% (template counts) or 0.001% (read counts). Clones were considered mappable if detected in sequenced pre-transplant spleen, lymph node, or MLR CFSE-low populations of the donor or recipient. Cumulative frequency of alloreactive clones was calculated as a percentage of all sequences weighted by copy number. TCRdb retrieved this table from immuneACCESS and kept in-frame rearrangements only. Not all clones are present; in checked studies, unresolved V genes account for under half, and no reason is known for the remainder. The V and J calls and clone size are taken from that table; D and trimming were inferred from the DNA. For this sample there are about 15,000 clones; around a third appear just once. Under 7.5% of the sample is held by the ten biggest clonotypes.

The sequencing used alloreactive CD4+ T cells from a mixed lymphocyte reaction culture, collected before intestinal transplant. In the paper's terms, the cell subset or site label means: CFSE-low proliferating T cells sorted from roughly 6-day pre-transplant mixed lymphocyte reaction (GvH or HvG direction). The rearrangement combines TRBV6-6 with TRBJ1-4; the D segment cannot be called with confidence. This receptor was taken from a human patient who received an intestinal transplant. Here is the DNA: TGTGCCAGCAGTTACCAAACGGGAGCTAATGAAAAACTGTTTTTT. Its protein product is CASSYQTGANEKLFF.